A single sample is the source of the 14 T cell receptor beta chains below, sequenced in a study of T-cell memory formation after mild COVID-19. TCRdb itself ran the 5' RACE reads through MiXCR, one entry per CDR3 protein. In the table there are about 180,000 distinct CDR3 sequences, under 20% of which are singletons. The sequencing input was PBMCs or a T cell subset sorted from them (not recorded which). These receptors came from an adult woman who had mild COVID-19 (a few samples of this study predate the infection). Cell type and time point are not known.

The gene calls are TRBV24-1 and TRBJ1-1; D remains unclear. CDR1 and CDR2 (germline): KGHDR, SFDVKD. Trimming shortened V by 3 bases and J by 11 bases, and 15 bases separated the two germline ends. The CDR3 runs 13 residues. CDR3 loop: CATSDATVGKAFF. CDR3 bases: TGTGCCACCAGTGATGCGACCGTTGGTAAGGCTTTCTTT.

The chain is built from TRBV10-3 and TRBJ2-7; 12 nucleotides line up with TRBD2. Germline CDR1 ENHRY, CDR2 SYGVKD. This CDR3 contains 14 residues. The J segment lost 5 bases and the V segment lost 5 bases, leaving 4 bases of the junction unmatched. The CDR3, as DNA: TGTGCCATCAGTCGACTAGCGGGAGACAACGAGCAGTACTTC. Translated: CAISRLAGDNEQYF.

This clonotype occurred a few times. The chain is built from TRBV7-9 and TRBJ1-6; D remains unclear. The CDR3 has 15 residues. Germline V gene data show CDR1 as SEHNR and CDR2 as FQNEAQ (reference sequence). V was trimmed by 1 base and J by 10 bases, leaving 14 bases between them. CDR3 sequence (DNA): TGTGCCAGCAGCTTAGGGGCAGTCCCTGGATCACCCCTCCACTTT. Amino acid sequence: CASSLGAVPGSPLHF.

J is TRBJ2-1 and V is TRBV18; 12 positions match TRBD2. V dropped 3 bases and J dropped 5; count of bases not matched to a gene: 5. The V gene's germline CDR1 is KGHSH and CDR2 LQKENI. This CDR3 has 16 amino acids. The CDR3 bases are TGTGCCAGCTCACCTCGGACTAGCGGGAATAACAATGAGCAGTTCTTC. As protein: CASSPRTSGNNNEQFF. The variable domain in full, completed from reference TRBV18 and TRBJ2-1, reads NAGVMQNPRHLVRRRGQEARLRCSPMKGHSHVYWYRQLPEEGLKFMVYLQKENIIDESGMPKERFSAEFPKEGPSILRIQQVVRGDSAAYFCASSPRTSGNNNEQFFGPGTRLTVL.

The chain couples TRBV12-3 or TRBV12-4 to TRBJ2-1; D is possibly TRBD2 (5 bases). Trimming took 6 bases from V and 5 from J, leaving 17 bases between them. The CDR3 has 15 amino acids. CDR3 bases: TGTGCCAGCAGGCCGGAGGTGGGTATCAACAATGAGCAGTTCTTC. It specifies CASRPEVGINNEQFF.

The rearrangement joins TRBV15 to TRBJ2-6, with TRBD1 matching over 7 bases. After removal of 6 bases from V and 2 bases from J, the junction contained 4 bases not matched to a gene. In germline, CDR1 is LNHNV, CDR2 YYDKDF (reference sequence). CDR3 length: 15 residues. The DNA of the CDR3 is TGTGCCACCAGTTTAGACAGGGCTGGGGCCAACGTCCTGACTTTC. This sequence encodes CATSLDRAGANVLTF.

The chain has TRBV7-2 and TRBJ1-4; unclear D gene. CDR1 SGHTA and CDR2 FQGNSA come from the germline V gene. This CDR3 region has 16 residues. Trimming took off 2 bases at V and 5 bases at J, with 15 bases between the two ends. The CDR3 spells CASSLTPGSQNEKLFF. The DNA for the CDR3 is TGTGCCAGCAGCTTAACTCCGGGATCCCAAAATGAAAAACTGTTTTTT.

V gene TRBV7-9 combines with J gene TRBJ1-2, with 7 bases fitting TRBD1. The ends lost 0 bases at V and 5 bases at J; junction bases unmatched: 12. This CDR3 is 17 amino acids long. Germline CDR1 SEHNR, CDR2 FQNEAQ (reference sequence). The CDR3 sequence: CASSLARDREGDYGYTF. The CDR3 nucleotides are TGTGCCAGCAGCTTAGCACGAGACAGGGAAGGAGATTATGGCTACACCTTC.

This chain links TRBV12-3 or TRBV12-4 with TRBJ2-3; 13 nucleotides agree with TRBD2. J lost 10 bases, V lost 6 bases, and 7 bases had no gene match. The CDR3 has 14 residues. Written as DNA, the CDR3 is TGTGCCAGCAGCCAACTAGCGGGGGGGCCGCCGCAGTATTTT. This encodes CASSQLAGGPPQYF.

This clonotype was counted only a few times. The chain couples TRBV4-2 to TRBJ2-1; 10 bases match TRBD2. This CDR3 has 17 residues. The V gene end was trimmed by 0 bases and the J gene end by 7 bases; junction bases not matched to a gene: 9. Germline values: CDR1 LGHNA, CDR2 YNFKEQ. CDR3 loop: CASSQDWTSGGFNEQFF. The CDR3 region has the DNA TGTGCCAGCAGCCAAGATTGGACTAGCGGAGGCTTTAATGAGCAGTTCTTC.

The rearrangement joins TRBV7-2 to TRBJ1-1, with D maybe TRBD1 (5 bases). In germline, CDR1 is SGHTA, CDR2 FQGNSA. The V end lost 5 bases, the J end lost 3 bases, and 16 bases lay between the germline ends. The CDR3 totals 15 residues. CDR3 sequence (DNA): TGTGCCAGCAGCCCCCGACAGACCTATTACACTGAAGCTTTCTTT. Amino acid sequence: CASSPRQTYYTEAFF. Drawing the rest from reference TRBV7-2 and TRBJ1-1, the complete variable domain is GAGVSQSPSNKVTEKGKDVELRCDPISGHTALYWYRQSLGQGLEFLIYFQGNSAPDKSGLPSDRFSAERTGGSVSTLTIQRTQQEDSAVYLCASSPRQTYYTEAFFGQGTRLTVV.

This clonotype was seen ten or more times. The rearrangement joins TRBV29-1 to TRBJ2-6; unclear D gene. This CDR3 has 12 amino acids. From germline, CDR1 is SQVTM and CDR2 ANQGSEA. V lost 5 bases, J lost 0 bases, and 2 bases lay in between. The CDR3 protein is CSVNSGANVLTF. In nucleotides, the CDR3 is TGCAGCGTTAACTCTGGGGCCAACGTCCTGACTTTC. Full variable domain (missing parts from reference TRBV29-1 and TRBJ2-6): SAVISQKPSRDICQRGTSLTIQCQVDSQVTMMFWYRQQPGQSLTLIATANQGSEATYESGFVIDKFPISRPNLTFSTLTVSNMSPEDSSIYLCSVNSGANVLTFGAGSRLTVL.

CDR3 sequence reads: CASSLAVFYEQYF. In nucleotides, the CDR3 is TGTGCCAGCAGCTTAGCGGTCTTCTACGAGCAGTACTTC. The chain links TRBV7-8 to TRBJ2-7; no definite D call. The CDR3 runs to 13 residues. CDR1 is SGHVS and CDR2 is FQNEAQ in the germline V gene. V was trimmed by 0 bases and J by 3 bases, leaving 6 bases between them.

The chain recombines TRBV5-1 with TRBJ2-7, with 11 bases fitting TRBD1. This CDR3 is 15 amino acids long. Unmatched junction bases numbered 5, after V lost 0 bases and J lost 6 bases. Germline V gives CDR1 SGHRS, CDR2 YFSETQ. CDR3 in DNA: TGCGCCAGCAGCTTGGCAGGACAGGGGGCCAGCGAGCAGTACTTC. Translated: CASSLAGQGASEQYF.